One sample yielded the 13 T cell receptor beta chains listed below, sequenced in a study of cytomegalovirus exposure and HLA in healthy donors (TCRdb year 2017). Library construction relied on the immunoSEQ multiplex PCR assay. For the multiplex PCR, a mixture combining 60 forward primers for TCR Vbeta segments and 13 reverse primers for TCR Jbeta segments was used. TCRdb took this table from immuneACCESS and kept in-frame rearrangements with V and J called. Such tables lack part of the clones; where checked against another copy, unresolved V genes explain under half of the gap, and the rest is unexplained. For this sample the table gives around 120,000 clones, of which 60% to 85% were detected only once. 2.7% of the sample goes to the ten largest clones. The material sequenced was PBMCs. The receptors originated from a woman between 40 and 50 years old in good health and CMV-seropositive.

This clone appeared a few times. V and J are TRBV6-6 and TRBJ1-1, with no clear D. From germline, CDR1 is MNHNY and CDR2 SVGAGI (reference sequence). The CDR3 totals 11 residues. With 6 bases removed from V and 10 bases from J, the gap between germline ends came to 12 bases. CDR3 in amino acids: CASSPRRVAFF. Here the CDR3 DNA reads TGTGCCAGCAGCCCTAGACGTGTAGCTTTCTTT.

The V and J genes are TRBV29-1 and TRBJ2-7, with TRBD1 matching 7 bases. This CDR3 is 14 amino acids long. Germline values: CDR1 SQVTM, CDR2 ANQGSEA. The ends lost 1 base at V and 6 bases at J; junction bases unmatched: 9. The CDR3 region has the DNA TGCAGCGTTGAAGGCAGGGGGACATCTGGCGAGCAGTACTTC. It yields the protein CSVEGRGTSGEQYF.

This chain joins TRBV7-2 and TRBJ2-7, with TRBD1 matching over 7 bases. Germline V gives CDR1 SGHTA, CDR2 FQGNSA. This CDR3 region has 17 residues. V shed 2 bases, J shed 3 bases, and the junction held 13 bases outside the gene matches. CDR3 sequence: CASSLMVWGQGDYEQYF. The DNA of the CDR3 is TGTGCCAGCAGCTTAATGGTTTGGGGTCAGGGGGACTACGAGCAGTACTTC.

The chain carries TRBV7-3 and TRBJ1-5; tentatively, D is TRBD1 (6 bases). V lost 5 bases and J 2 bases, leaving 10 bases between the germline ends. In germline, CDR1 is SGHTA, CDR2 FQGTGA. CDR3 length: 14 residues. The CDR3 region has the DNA TGTGCCAGCAGCCTACAGGGCGGCAATCAGCCCCAGCATTTT. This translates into CASSLQGGNQPQHF.

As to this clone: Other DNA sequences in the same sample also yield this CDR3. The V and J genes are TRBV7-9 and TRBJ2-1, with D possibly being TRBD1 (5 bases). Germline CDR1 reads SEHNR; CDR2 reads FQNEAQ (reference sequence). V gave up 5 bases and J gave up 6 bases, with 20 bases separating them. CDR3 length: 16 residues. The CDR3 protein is CASSRLPRVSGNEQFF. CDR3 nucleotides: TGTGCCAGCAGCCGCCTGCCCAGGGTCTCGGGCAATGAGCAGTTCTTC.

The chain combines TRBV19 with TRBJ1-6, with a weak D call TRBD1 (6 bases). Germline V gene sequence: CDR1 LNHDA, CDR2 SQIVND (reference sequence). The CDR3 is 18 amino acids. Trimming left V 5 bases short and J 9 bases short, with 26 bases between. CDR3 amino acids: CASSGRGPRQGKGSPLHF. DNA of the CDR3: TGTGCCAGTAGTGGCAGGGGCCCTAGGCAGGGGAAGGGTTCACCCCTCCACTTT.

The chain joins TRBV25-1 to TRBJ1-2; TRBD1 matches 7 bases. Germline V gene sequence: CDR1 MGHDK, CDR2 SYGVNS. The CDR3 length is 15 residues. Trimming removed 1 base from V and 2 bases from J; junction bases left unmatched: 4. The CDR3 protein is CASSESLRGNYGYTF. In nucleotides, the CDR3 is TGTGCCAGCAGTGAATCCCTCAGGGGGAACTATGGCTACACCTTC.

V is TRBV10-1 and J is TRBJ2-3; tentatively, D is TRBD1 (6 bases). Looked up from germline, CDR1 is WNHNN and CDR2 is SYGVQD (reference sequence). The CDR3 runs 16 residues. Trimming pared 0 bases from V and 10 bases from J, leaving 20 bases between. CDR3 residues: CASSESGETGRQAQYF. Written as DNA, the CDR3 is TGCGCCAGCAGTGAGTCGGGGGAGACAGGCCGACAGGCGCAGTATTTT.

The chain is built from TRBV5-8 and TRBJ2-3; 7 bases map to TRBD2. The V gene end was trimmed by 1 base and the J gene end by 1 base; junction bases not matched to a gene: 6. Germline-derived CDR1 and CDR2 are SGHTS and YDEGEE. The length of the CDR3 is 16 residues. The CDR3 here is CASSLFAGGGTDTQYF. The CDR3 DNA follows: TGTGCCAGCAGCTTGTTCGCTGGGGGGGGCACAGATACGCAGTATTTT.

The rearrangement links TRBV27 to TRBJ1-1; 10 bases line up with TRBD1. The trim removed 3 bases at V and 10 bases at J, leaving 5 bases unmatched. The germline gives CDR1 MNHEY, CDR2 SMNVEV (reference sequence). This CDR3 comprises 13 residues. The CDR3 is CASSFLGQGLAFF. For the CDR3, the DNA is TGTGCCAGCAGTTTCCTGGGACAGGGGTTAGCTTTCTTT.

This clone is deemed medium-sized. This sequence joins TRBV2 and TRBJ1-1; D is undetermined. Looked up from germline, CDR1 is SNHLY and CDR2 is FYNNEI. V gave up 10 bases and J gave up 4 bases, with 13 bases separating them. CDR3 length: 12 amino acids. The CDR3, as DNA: TGTGCCACCACACTGGAGACCACTGAAGCTTTCTTT. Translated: CATTLETTEAFF.

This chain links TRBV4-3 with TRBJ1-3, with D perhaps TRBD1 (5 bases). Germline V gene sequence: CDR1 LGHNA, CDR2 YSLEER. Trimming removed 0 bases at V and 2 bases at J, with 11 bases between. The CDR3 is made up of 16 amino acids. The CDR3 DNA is TGCGCCAGCAGCCAAGAGACAGCCGACCCTGGAAACACCATATATTTT. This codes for CASSQETADPGNTIYF.

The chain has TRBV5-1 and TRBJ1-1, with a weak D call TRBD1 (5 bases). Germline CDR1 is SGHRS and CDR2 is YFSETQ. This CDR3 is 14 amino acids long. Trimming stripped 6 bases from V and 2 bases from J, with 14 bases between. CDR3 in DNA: TGCGCCAGCAACTCGATGGACACTAACACTGAAGCTTTCTTT. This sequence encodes CASNSMDTNTEAFF.